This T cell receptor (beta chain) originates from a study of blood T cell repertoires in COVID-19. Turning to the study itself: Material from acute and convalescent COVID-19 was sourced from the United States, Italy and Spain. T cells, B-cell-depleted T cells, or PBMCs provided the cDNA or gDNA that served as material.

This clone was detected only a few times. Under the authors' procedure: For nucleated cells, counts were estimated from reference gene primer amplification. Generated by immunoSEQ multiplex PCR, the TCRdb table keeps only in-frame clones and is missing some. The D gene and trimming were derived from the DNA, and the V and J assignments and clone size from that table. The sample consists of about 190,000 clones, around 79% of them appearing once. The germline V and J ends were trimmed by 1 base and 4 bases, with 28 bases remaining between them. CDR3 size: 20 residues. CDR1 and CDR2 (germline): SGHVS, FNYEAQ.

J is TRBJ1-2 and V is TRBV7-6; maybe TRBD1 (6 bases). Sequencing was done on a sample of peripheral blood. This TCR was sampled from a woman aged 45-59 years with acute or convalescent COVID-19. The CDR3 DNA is TGTGCCAGCAGCTTAGGGGGAGGGTCAGGGGCCATACTTTCTTCCTATGGCTACACCTTC. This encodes CASSLGGGSGAILSSYGYTF. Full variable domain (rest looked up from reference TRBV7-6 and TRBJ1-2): GAGVSQSPRYKVTKRGQDVALRCDPISGHVSLYWYRQALGQGPEFLTYFNYEAQQDKSGLPNDRFSAERPEGSISTLTIQRTEQRDSAMYRCASSLGGGSGAILSSYGYTFGSGTRLTVV.